Listed below are T cell receptor beta chains from one sample, sequenced in a study of blood T cell repertoires in COVID-19. Libraries were prepared by immunoSEQ multiplex PCR; TCRdb keeps only in-frame clonotypes and omits some of them. The table lists approximately 100,000 clones, roughly 84% of them singletons. Sequenced sample: peripheral blood. These receptors all stem from a human donor in a cohort sampled during active COVID-19. The CDR3 runs from the conserved cysteine through the conserved F or W. The D gene is left open where the match is weak. Clone size is given for some rows only: seen once, a few or many times, or a class if the clone is expanded.

v_gene: TRBV19; j_gene: TRBJ2-7; abundance: NA; d_gene: TRBD1; CDR3nt: TGTGCCAGTAGTCCAGGGGGTTCTCGTGAGCAGTACTTC; CDR3aa: CASSPGGSREQYF
v_gene: TRBV3-1/TRBV3-2; j_gene: TRBJ1-1; abundance: NA; d_gene: NA; CDR3nt: TGTGCCAGCAGCACCCTAAAGAACACTGAAGCTTTCTTT; CDR3aa: CASSTLKNTEAFF
v_gene: TRBV7-3; j_gene: TRBJ2-2; abundance: NA; d_gene: TRBD1; CDR3nt: TGTGCCAGCAGCAGAACCGGGACAGGGATTGGCACCGGGGAGCTGTTTTTT; CDR3aa: CASSRTGTGIGTGELFF
v_gene: TRBV7-2; j_gene: TRBJ2-5; abundance: few; d_gene: NA; CDR3nt: TGTGCCAGCAGCTTAAACGGGAGACCTTCGGAGACCCAGTACTTC; CDR3aa: CASSLNGRPSETQYF
v_gene: TRBV7-9; j_gene: TRBJ1-3; abundance: NA; d_gene: NA; CDR3nt: TGTGCCAGCAGCTTAGCTGGACTCCACTCTGGAAACACCATATATTTT; CDR3aa: CASSLAGLHSGNTIYF
v_gene: TRBV7-3; j_gene: TRBJ2-3; abundance: NA; d_gene: NA; CDR3nt: TGTGCCAGCAGCTACGAGACGGGAGTACAAGATACGCAGTATTTT; CDR3aa: CASSYETGVQDTQYF
v_gene: TRBV13; j_gene: TRBJ2-6; abundance: NA; d_gene: NA; CDR3nt: TGTGCCAGCAGACCACAGGGAACCGGGGCCAACGTCCTGACTTTC; CDR3aa: CASRPQGTGANVLTF
v_gene: TRBV7-2; j_gene: TRBJ1-2; abundance: NA; d_gene: TRBD1; CDR3nt: TGTGCCAGCAGCTCCCGGGCCGGGACAGGGGATGGCTACACCTTC; CDR3aa: CASSSRAGTGDGYTF
v_gene: TRBV7-2; j_gene: TRBJ1-2; abundance: NA; d_gene: TRBD1; CDR3nt: TGTGCCAGCAGCCACCAAAGCGGGGGGACAGGGGGCAACTATGGCTACACCTTC; CDR3aa: CASSHQSGGTGGNYGYTF
v_gene: TRBV29-1; j_gene: TRBJ1-1; abundance: NA; d_gene: TRBD1; CDR3nt: TGCAGCGTTCAGGGGGCAGGGAACACTGAAGCTTTCTTT; CDR3aa: CSVQGAGNTEAFF
v_gene: TRBV29-1; j_gene: TRBJ2-5; abundance: NA; d_gene: NA; CDR3nt: TGCAGCGTTGACGAAGGGGGTGGGGTAAAGACCCAGTACTTC; CDR3aa: CSVDEGGGVKTQYF
v_gene: TRBV18; j_gene: TRBJ1-2; abundance: NA; d_gene: TRBD1; CDR3nt: TGTGCCAGCTCACCCATCTCACAGGGGGACTATGGCTACACCTTC; CDR3aa: CASSPISQGDYGYTF
v_gene: TRBV19; j_gene: TRBJ1-4; abundance: NA; d_gene: NA; CDR3nt: TGTGCCAGTAGTATTTCTTCAACTAATGAAAAACTGTTTTTT; CDR3aa: CASSISSTNEKLFF
v_gene: TRBV2; j_gene: TRBJ2-5; abundance: NA; d_gene: NA; CDR3nt: TGTGCCAGCAGTGTCGGCAGGCTTCAAGAGACCCAGTACTTC; CDR3aa: CASSVGRLQETQYF
v_gene: TRBV9; j_gene: TRBJ2-6; abundance: NA; d_gene: NA; CDR3nt: TGTGCCAGCAGCGGGACAAGGCTAATATCTGGGGCCAACGTCCTGACTTTC; CDR3aa: CASSGTRLISGANVLTF
v_gene: TRBV4-2; j_gene: TRBJ2-3; abundance: NA; d_gene: NA; CDR3nt: TGTGCCAGCAGCCAAGAATCGTCGGGGGGCTTGTGGGGCACAGATACGCAGTATTTT; CDR3aa: CASSQESSGGLWGTDTQYF
v_gene: TRBV4-1; j_gene: TRBJ2-6; abundance: NA; d_gene: NA; CDR3nt: TGCGCCAGCAGCCTACTCTCTGGGGCCAACGTCCTGACTTTC; CDR3aa: CASSLLSGANVLTF
v_gene: TRBV28; j_gene: TRBJ1-5; abundance: NA; d_gene: NA; CDR3nt: TGTGCCAGCAGTGGGCCCCAGGGGATACAGCCCCAGCATTTT; CDR3aa: CASSGPQGIQPQHF
v_gene: TRBV24-1; j_gene: TRBJ2-5; abundance: NA; d_gene: TRBD2; CDR3nt: TGTGCCACCGCGAAACCGGGGGGCCAAGAGACCCAGTACTTC; CDR3aa: CATAKPGGQETQYF
v_gene: TRBV5-4; j_gene: TRBJ2-1; abundance: NA; d_gene: NA; CDR3nt: TGTGCCAGCGCTCAGGAGGGCCCGTTGAATGAGCAGTTCTTC; CDR3aa: CASAQEGPLNEQFF
v_gene: TRBV7-2; j_gene: TRBJ2-5; abundance: once; d_gene: TRBD2; CDR3nt: TGTGCCAGCAGCTTAGCAGGGAGGGCCGAGACCCAGTACTTC; CDR3aa: CASSLAGRAETQYF
v_gene: TRBV7-2; j_gene: TRBJ2-2; abundance: NA; d_gene: TRBD1; CDR3nt: TGTGCCAGCAGCTTATTGACAGGGCGGAACACCGGGGAGCTGTTTTTT; CDR3aa: CASSLLTGRNTGELFF
v_gene: TRBV2; j_gene: TRBJ2-5; abundance: NA; d_gene: NA; CDR3nt: TGTGCCAGCGGATGGCAGGAACAAGAGACCCAGTACTTC; CDR3aa: CASGWQEQETQYF
v_gene: TRBV28; j_gene: TRBJ2-7; abundance: NA; d_gene: NA; CDR3nt: TGTGCCAGCAGTTTAGTTGAGAAGCCATACGAGCAGTACTTC; CDR3aa: CASSLVEKPYEQYF
v_gene: TRBV10-3; j_gene: TRBJ2-7; abundance: NA; d_gene: NA; CDR3nt: TGTGCCATCAGTGAGCAGGGGCTCTACGAGCAGTACTTC; CDR3aa: CAISEQGLYEQYF
v_gene: TRBV4-2; j_gene: TRBJ1-6; abundance: NA; d_gene: TRBD1; CDR3nt: TGTGCCAGCAGCCAAGATTTGGGACAGTCACCCCTCCACTTT; CDR3aa: CASSQDLGQSPLHF
v_gene: TRBV15; j_gene: TRBJ1-2; abundance: NA; d_gene: NA; CDR3nt: TGTGCCACCAGCAGAGATCGGGTCCAGGGAAGTCCTGGCTACACCTTC; CDR3aa: CATSRDRVQGSPGYTF
v_gene: TRBV19; j_gene: TRBJ1-4; abundance: NA; d_gene: NA; CDR3nt: TGTGCCAGTAGTCCCGGCCGGGGGGCCGCAACTAATGAAAAACTGTTTTTT; CDR3aa: CASSPGRGAATNEKLFF
v_gene: TRBV6-5; j_gene: TRBJ2-3; abundance: NA; d_gene: NA; CDR3nt: TGTGCCAGCATATCTGTTTCCACAGATACGCAGTATTTT; CDR3aa: CASISVSTDTQYF
v_gene: TRBV7-2; j_gene: TRBJ2-5; abundance: NA; d_gene: NA; CDR3nt: TGTGCCAGCAGTGGGTTAGCATCGGAGACCCAGTACTTC; CDR3aa: CASSGLASETQYF
v_gene: TRBV5-1; j_gene: TRBJ2-7; abundance: NA; d_gene: TRBD1; CDR3nt: TGCGCCAGCAGCCCAGGGGGCCACGAGCAGTACTTC; CDR3aa: CASSPGGHEQYF
v_gene: TRBV6-5; j_gene: TRBJ2-7; abundance: NA; d_gene: NA; CDR3nt: TGTGCCAGCCGAACTACAGGGTCCTACGAGCAGTACTTC; CDR3aa: CASRTTGSYEQYF
v_gene: TRBV27; j_gene: TRBJ1-3; abundance: NA; d_gene: NA; CDR3nt: TGTGCCAGCAGTCGAGGCTTCTCTGGAAACACCATATATTTT; CDR3aa: CASSRGFSGNTIYF
v_gene: TRBV28; j_gene: TRBJ1-4; abundance: NA; d_gene: NA; CDR3nt: TGTGCCAGCAGTTTTCCAAATAATGAAAAACTGTTTTTT; CDR3aa: CASSFPNNEKLFF
v_gene: TRBV19; j_gene: TRBJ1-6; abundance: NA; d_gene: NA; CDR3nt: TGTGCCAGTTCTTCCCCGGGGCAGGGGAATTCACCCCTCCACTTT; CDR3aa: CASSSPGQGNSPLHF
v_gene: TRBV7-8; j_gene: TRBJ2-7; abundance: NA; d_gene: NA; CDR3nt: TGTGCCAGCAGCCCAGGCGGTCTTGCAGGGGCTTACGAGCAGTACTTC; CDR3aa: CASSPGGLAGAYEQYF
v_gene: TRBV18; j_gene: TRBJ2-2; abundance: NA; d_gene: TRBD2; CDR3nt: TGTGCCAGCTCACCCCGACTAGCGGGAGGGCCCTCGGACACCGGGGAGCTGTTTTTT; CDR3aa: CASSPRLAGGPSDTGELFF
v_gene: TRBV19; j_gene: TRBJ1-4; abundance: NA; d_gene: NA; CDR3nt: TGTGCCAGTAGTATCGGTGAAAAACTGTTTTTT; CDR3aa: CASSIGEKLFF
v_gene: TRBV5-1; j_gene: TRBJ2-1; abundance: NA; d_gene: NA; CDR3nt: TGCGCCAGCAGCTTGGCCGTGACAGTGTCCTACAATGAGCAGTTCTTC; CDR3aa: CASSLAVTVSYNEQFF
v_gene: TRBV19; j_gene: TRBJ2-1; abundance: NA; d_gene: NA; CDR3nt: TGTGCCAGTAGTATATTCGGGGTTAGCTCCTACAATGAGCAGTTCTTC; CDR3aa: CASSIFGVSSYNEQFF
v_gene: TRBV24-1; j_gene: TRBJ2-1; abundance: NA; d_gene: TRBD2; CDR3nt: TGTGCCACAGACTCTGCCAGCGGGGGGCCGGGCAATGAGCAGTTCTTC; CDR3aa: CATDSASGGPGNEQFF
v_gene: TRBV6-5; j_gene: TRBJ2-7; abundance: NA; d_gene: NA; CDR3nt: TGTGCCAGCAGCAGCGGTAACTACGAGCAGTACTTC; CDR3aa: CASSSGNYEQYF
v_gene: TRBV6-5; j_gene: TRBJ1-5; abundance: NA; d_gene: TRBD1; CDR3nt: TGTGCCACCCGGACAGGGGTGGGTCAGCCCCAGCATTTT; CDR3aa: CATRTGVGQPQHF
v_gene: TRBV3-1/TRBV3-2; j_gene: TRBJ1-1; abundance: NA; d_gene: NA; CDR3nt: TGTGCCAGCAGCCAAGTTTCAGGGGTCACTGAAGCTTTCTTT; CDR3aa: CASSQVSGVTEAFF
v_gene: TRBV2; j_gene: TRBJ2-1; abundance: NA; d_gene: NA; CDR3nt: TGTGCCAGCAGTTTTAGCGCCTTAGGTGGTGAGCAGTTCTTC; CDR3aa: CASSFSALGGEQFF